Below, 5 T cell receptor beta chains from the same sample are listed, as sequenced in a study of cytomegalovirus exposure and HLA in healthy donors. Both 60 Vbeta primers and 13 Jbeta primers went into the PCR. Sequenced by immunoSEQ multiplex PCR; TCRdb stores in-frame clones only, minus some. The sample includes tens of thousands of clones, nearly 80% of them seen just once. Sequenced material: PBMCs. Every receptor here comes from a woman in her thirties or forties in good health and CMV-seronegative.

This chain connects TRBV19 to TRBJ1-5; TRBD1 agrees at 8 bases. Germline trimming cut 5 bases from V and 0 bases from J; bases unmatched to any gene: 9. The CDR3 totals 17 residues. Germline assignment: CDR1 LNHDA and CDR2 SQIVND (reference sequence). In DNA, the CDR3 is TGTGCCAGTAGTGCTTTACAGGGGGTCCTTAGCAATCAGCCCCAGCATTTT. As protein: CASSALQGVLSNQPQHF.

This clone showed up just once. This chain connects TRBV14 to TRBJ2-1; 8 bases map to TRBD2. Germline assignment: CDR1 SGHDN and CDR2 FVKESK. The CDR3 is 15 residues long. The trim removed 6 bases at V and 3 bases at J, leaving 7 bases unmatched. CDR3 sequence (DNA): TGTGCCAGCAGTCGCGAGCGGGGGAACTACAATGAGCAGTTCTTC. It translates to CASSRERGNYNEQFF.

The rearrangement joins TRBV10-2 to TRBJ2-7, with 7 bases matching TRBD1. CDR3 size: 13 residues. Germline loops: CDR1 WSHSY, CDR2 SAAADI. V dropped 8 bases and J dropped 0; count of bases not matched to a gene: 4. The CDR3 DNA is TGCGCCAGCCAGGACAGGAGCTCCTACGAGCAGTACTTC. Protein product: CASQDRSSYEQYF.

The sample holds a few counts of this clone. The CDR3 loop reads CASSLIRDRGQPQHF. CDR3 DNA: TGTGCCAGCAGCCTAATCCGGGACAGGGGTCAGCCCCAGCATTTT. The V call is TRBV28, the J call TRBJ1-5, with 10 bases aligning to TRBD1. Germline CDR1 MDHEN, CDR2 SYDVKM. The CDR3 is 15 residues long. Germline trimming cut 6 bases from V and 6 bases from J; bases unmatched to any gene: 8. The full variable domain, completed using reference TRBV28 and TRBJ1-5, is DVKVTQSSRYLVKRTGEKVFLECVQDMDHENMFWYRQDPGLGLRLIYFSYDVKMKEKGDIPEGYSVSREKKERFSLILESASTNQTSMYLCASSLIRDRGQPQHFGDGTRLSIL.

The count of this clone is one. The CDR3 region has the DNA TGTGCCATCAGTGAGTCGGGGGGGAACACTGAAGCTTTCTTT. Encoded protein: CAISESGGNTEAFF. The chain recombines TRBV10-3 with TRBJ1-1; D is possibly TRBD1 (5 bases). The ends were cut back, 0 bases at V and 1 base at J, with 6 bases in the middle. Germline CDR1 is ENHRY and CDR2 is SYGVKD. The CDR3 extends over 14 amino acids.